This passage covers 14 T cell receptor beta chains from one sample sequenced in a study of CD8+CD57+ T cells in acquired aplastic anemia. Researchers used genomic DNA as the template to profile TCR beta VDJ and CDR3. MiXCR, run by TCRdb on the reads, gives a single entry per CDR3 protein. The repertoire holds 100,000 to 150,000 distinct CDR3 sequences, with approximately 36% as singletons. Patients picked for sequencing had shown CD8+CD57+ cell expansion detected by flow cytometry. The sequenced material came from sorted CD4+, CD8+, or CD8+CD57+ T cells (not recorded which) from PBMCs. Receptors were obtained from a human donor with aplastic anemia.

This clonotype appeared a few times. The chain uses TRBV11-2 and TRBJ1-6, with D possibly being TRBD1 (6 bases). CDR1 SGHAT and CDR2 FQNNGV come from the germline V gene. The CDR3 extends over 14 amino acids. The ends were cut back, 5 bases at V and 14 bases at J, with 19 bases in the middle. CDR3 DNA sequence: TGTGCCAGCAGCCGTCGGACAGTACCTTTATCCCTCCACTTT. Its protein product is CASSRRTVPLSLHF.

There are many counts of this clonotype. The CDR3: CASMPLGTLNTGELFF. CDR3 DNA sequence: TGTGCCAGTATGCCTCTCGGGACGCTAAACACCGGGGAGCTGTTTTTT. This sequence joins TRBV19 and TRBJ2-2; the D gene could be TRBD1 or TRBD2 (5 bases each). CDR1 and CDR2 (germline): LNHDA, SQIVND (reference sequence). The germline V and J ends were trimmed by 7 bases and 2 bases, with 17 bases remaining between them. This CDR3 region has 16 residues.

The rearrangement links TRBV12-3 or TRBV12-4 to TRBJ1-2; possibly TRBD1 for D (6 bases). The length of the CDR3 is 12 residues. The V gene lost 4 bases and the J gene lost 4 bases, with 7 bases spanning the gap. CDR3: CASSWTVYGYTF. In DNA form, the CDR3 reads TGTGCCAGCAGTTGGACAGTCTATGGCTACACCTTC.

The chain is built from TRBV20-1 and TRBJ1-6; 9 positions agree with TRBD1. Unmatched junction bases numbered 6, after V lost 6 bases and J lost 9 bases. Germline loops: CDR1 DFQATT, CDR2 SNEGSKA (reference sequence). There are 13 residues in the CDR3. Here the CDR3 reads CSAGGQGGSPLHF. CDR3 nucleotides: TGCAGTGCCGGGGGACAGGGAGGTTCACCCCTCCACTTT.

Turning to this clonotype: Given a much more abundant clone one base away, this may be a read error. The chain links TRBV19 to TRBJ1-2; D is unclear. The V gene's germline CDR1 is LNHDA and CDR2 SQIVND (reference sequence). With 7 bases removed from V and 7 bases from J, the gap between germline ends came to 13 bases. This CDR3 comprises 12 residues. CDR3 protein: CASMVGSCGYTF. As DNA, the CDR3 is TGTGCCAGTATGGTAGGAAGCTGTGGCTACACCTTC.

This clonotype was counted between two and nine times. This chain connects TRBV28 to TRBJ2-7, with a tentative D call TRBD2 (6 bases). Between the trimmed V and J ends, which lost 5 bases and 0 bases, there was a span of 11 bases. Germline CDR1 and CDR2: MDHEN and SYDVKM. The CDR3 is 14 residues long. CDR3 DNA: TGTGCCAGCAGTCCCGGGACTTACTCCTACGAGCAGTACTTC. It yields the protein CASSPGTYSYEQYF. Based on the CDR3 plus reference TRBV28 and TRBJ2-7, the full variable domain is DVKVTQSSRYLVKRTGEKVFLECVQDMDHENMFWYRQDPGLGLRLIYFSYDVKMKEKGDIPEGYSVSREKKERFSLILESASTNQTSMYLCASSPGTYSYEQYFGPGTRLTVT.

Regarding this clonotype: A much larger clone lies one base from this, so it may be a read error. The CDR3: CASSYSSLGQGGGRTQYF. The DNA for the CDR3 is TGTGCCAGCAGTTACTCGTCCCTGGGACAGGGTGGTGGAAGGACCCAGTACTTC. The gene calls are TRBV6-5 and TRBJ2-5; 9 bases line up with TRBD1. The germline CDR1 and CDR2 sequences are MNHEY and SVGAGI. Germline trimming cut 0 bases from V and 7 bases from J; bases unmatched to any gene: 15. This CDR3 region has 18 residues.

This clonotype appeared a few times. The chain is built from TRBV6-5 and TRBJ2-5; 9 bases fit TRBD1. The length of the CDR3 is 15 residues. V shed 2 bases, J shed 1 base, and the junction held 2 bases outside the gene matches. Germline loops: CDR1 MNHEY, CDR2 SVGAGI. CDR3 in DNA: TGTGCCAGCAGTTACCCGACAGGGGGCCAAGAGACCCAGTACTTC. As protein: CASSYPTGGQETQYF.

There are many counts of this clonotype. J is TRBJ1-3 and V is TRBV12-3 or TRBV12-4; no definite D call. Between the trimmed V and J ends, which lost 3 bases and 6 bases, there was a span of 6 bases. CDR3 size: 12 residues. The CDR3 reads CASSFFQNTIYF. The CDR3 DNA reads TGTGCCAGCAGTTTTTTCCAAAACACCATATATTTT.

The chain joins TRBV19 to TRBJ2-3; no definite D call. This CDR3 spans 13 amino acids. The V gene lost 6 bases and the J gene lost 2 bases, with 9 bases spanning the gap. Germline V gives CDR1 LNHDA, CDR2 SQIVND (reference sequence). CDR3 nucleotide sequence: TGTGCCAGTAGCCAAGGGCCCACAGATACGCAGTATTTT. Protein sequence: CASSQGPTDTQYF.

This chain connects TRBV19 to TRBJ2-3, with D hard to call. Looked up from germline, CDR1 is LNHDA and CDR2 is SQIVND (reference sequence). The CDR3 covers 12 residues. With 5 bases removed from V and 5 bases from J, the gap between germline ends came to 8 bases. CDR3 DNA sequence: TGTGCCAGTAGTGCCAACAGAGATACGCAGTATTTT. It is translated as CASSANRDTQYF.

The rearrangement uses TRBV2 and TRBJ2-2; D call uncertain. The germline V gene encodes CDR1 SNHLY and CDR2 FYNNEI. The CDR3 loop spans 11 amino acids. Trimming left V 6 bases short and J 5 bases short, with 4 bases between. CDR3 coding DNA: TGTGCCAGCAGGGGGACCGGGGAGCTGTTTTTT. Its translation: CASRGTGELFF.

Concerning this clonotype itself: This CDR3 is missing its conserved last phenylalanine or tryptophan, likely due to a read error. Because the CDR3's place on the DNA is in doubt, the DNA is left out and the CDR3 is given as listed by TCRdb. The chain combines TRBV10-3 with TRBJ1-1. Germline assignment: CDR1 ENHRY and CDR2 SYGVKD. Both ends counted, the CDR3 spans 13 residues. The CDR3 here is CAISGTRDTEASS.

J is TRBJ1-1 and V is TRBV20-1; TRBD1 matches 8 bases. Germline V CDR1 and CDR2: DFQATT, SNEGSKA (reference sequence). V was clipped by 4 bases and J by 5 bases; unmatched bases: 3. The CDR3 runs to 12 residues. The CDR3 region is CSAIDRGTEAFF. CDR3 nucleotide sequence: TGCAGTGCTATTGACAGGGGTACTGAAGCTTTCTTT.